This TCR beta chain originates from a study of blood T cells in healthy people across ages. Notes on the study in general: Strong correlation linked observed beta diversity and percent naive T cells.

The V and J ends lost 5 bases and 2 bases, in that order; junction bases with no gene match: 8. This CDR3 region has 16 residues. The germline V gene has CDR1 MNHEY and CDR2 SVGAGI. This clonotype showed up just a few times. Antigen specificity is unknown. A second about 6 to 12 cycle PCR used barcoded and J-beta primers. A single record per CDR3 protein comes from TCRdb applying MiXCR to the 5' RACE reads. The data contain over 300,000 distinct CDR3 sequences, over 45% of them singletons. This TCR was recovered from a man between 60 and 70 years old in good health. The V gene is TRBV6-5, the J gene TRBJ1-2, with 10 bases fitting TRBD1. The specimen sequenced was blood. CDR3 DNA: TGTGCCAGCAGTCCCGGGACAGGGGAGAGGAACTATGGCTACACCTTC. Translation: CASSPGTGERNYGYTF.